This T cell receptor beta chain was captured by sequencing in a study of T cells expressing NK-cell markers. Study background: CD3+CD56+NKG2C+, CD3+CD56+NKG2C- and CD3+CD56-NKG2C+ T cells, once sorted, supplied the TCR beta repertoires. Seven of the eight sequenced donors were classified as HCMV-seropositive, and one was classified as seronegative.

A note on this clonotype: What it recognizes is unknown.

Regarding the study as a whole: These clonotypes additionally ranked first within the CD3+CD56-NKG2C+ fraction of a handful of donors.

Production of TCR beta cDNA relied on 5'RACE template switching with UMIs. TCRdb reprocessed the 5' RACE reads and stores each CDR3 protein as one record, lacking DNA. This sample's table reports roughly 350,000 distinct CDR3 sequences. The sample consisted of blood T cells: a sorted CD56 or NKG2C T cell subset, CD4+ or CD8+ T cells, or bulk PBMC T cells (not recorded which). The TCR originated in a man aged 18 to 70 in good health.

CDR3 sequence: CASTNNRENTEAFF. The chain couples TRBV6-2 or TRBV6-3 to TRBJ1-1; the TCRdb call, TRBD1, lacks DNA for checking. The CDR3 spans 14 residues. Germline V gives CDR1 MNHEY, CDR2 SVGEGT.